What follows are 2 T cell receptor beta chains derived from one specimen sequenced in a study of OX40 agonist ivuxolimab in advanced cancers. Here immunoSEQ multiplex PCR was the method, and the copy in TCRdb shows in-frame clones only, minus some. The table shows over 75,000 clones, with just over 90% occurring only once. Sequencing was performed on CD4+ or CD8+ T cells sorted from blood, taken in a trial of the OX40 agonist ivuxolimab. These receptors all come from an adult with an advanced solid tumor such as melanoma, head and neck, liver or kidney cancer.

The chain is built from TRBV11-1 and TRBJ2-3; possible D gene TRBD1, 5 bases. V gave up 6 bases and J gave up 0 bases, with 13 bases separating them. The CDR3 sequence is 15 residues long. Germline loops: CDR1 SGHAT, CDR2 FQDESV (reference sequence). The CDR3 loop reads CASRPRQGSTDTQYF. The CDR3, as DNA: TGTGCCAGCAGACCCCGGCAGGGCAGCACAGATACGCAGTATTTT.

This chain connects TRBV18 to TRBJ2-1; 9 bases map to TRBD2. In germline, CDR1 is KGHSH, CDR2 LQKENI. The CDR3 sequence is 14 residues long. Germline trimming cut 8 bases from V and 5 bases from J; bases unmatched to any gene: 7. CDR3 amino acids: CASKTGTSNNEQFF. As DNA, the CDR3 is TGTGCCAGCAAAACCGGGACTAGCAACAATGAGCAGTTCTTC.